This paragraph reports one T cell receptor (beta chain). TCR beta libraries carry UMIs added by 5'RACE template switching. TCRdb reprocessed the 5' RACE reads and reports one entry per CDR3 protein, with no DNA. Here the sample table reports roughly 160,000 distinct CDR3 sequences. The data are from a study of T cells expressing NK-cell markers. Looked up from germline, CDR1 is KGHSH and CDR2 is LQKENI. This CDR3 is built from 14 residues. This clonotype was sampled from a woman aged 18 to 69 in good health. V usage is TRBV18 and J usage is TRBJ1-5; TCRdb reports TRBD1, a call that lacks DNA to check it against. Sequencing was carried out using blood T cells: a sorted CD56 or NKG2C T cell subset, CD4+ or CD8+ T cells, or bulk PBMC T cells (not recorded which). CDR3: CASSLDGGNQPQHF.